These T cell receptor beta chains were read from a single sample in a study of blood T cells in healthy people across ages. TCRdb used MiXCR to reprocess the 5' RACE reads, holding one entry per CDR3 protein. Of about 930,000 distinct CDR3 sequences detected, almost 30% appear once; the ten largest clones hold roughly a tenth. This same sample was also part of a study on T cells of mothers and their children.

The sample was blood. These receptors came from a middle-aged woman in good health. Each CDR3 is given with its conserved first and last residue. D genes are given only for firm matches. Clone size is not always given. Where it is, it says once, few, many or a class for expanded clones.

d_call: .; cdr3_length: 13; clone_size: many; v_call: TRBV14; j_call: TRBJ1-2; cdr3_aa: CASSPGTGWGYTF; cdr3_nt: TGTGCCAGCAGCCCGGGCACCGGCTGGGGCTACACCTTC
d_call: .; cdr3_length: 13; clone_size: .; v_call: TRBV3-1; j_call: TRBJ2-7; cdr3_aa: CASSYGQSWERYF; cdr3_nt: TGTGCCAGCAGCTACGGACAGTCGTGGGAGCGGTACTTC
d_call: TRBD1; cdr3_length: 15; clone_size: .; v_call: TRBV2; j_call: TRBJ2-3; cdr3_aa: CASSTTGGESDTQYF; cdr3_nt: TGTGCCAGCAGTACCACAGGGGGCGAGTCAGATACGCAGTATTTT
d_call: TRBD1; cdr3_length: 16; clone_size: .; v_call: TRBV6-6; j_call: TRBJ1-4; cdr3_aa: CASSYVGTGGNEKLFF; cdr3_nt: TGTGCCAGCAGTTACGTGGGGACAGGGGGTAATGAAAAACTGTTTTTT
d_call: .; cdr3_length: 16; clone_size: many; v_call: TRBV6-2/TRBV6-3; j_call: TRBJ2-5; cdr3_aa: CASSYPRPSRGETQYF; cdr3_nt: TGTGCCAGCAGTTACCCTAGGCCGTCCCGGGGAGAGACCCAGTACTTC
d_call: .; cdr3_length: 15; clone_size: .; v_call: TRBV12-3/TRBV12-4; j_call: TRBJ1-6; cdr3_aa: CASSSDKTDNSPLHF; cdr3_nt: TGTGCCAGCAGTTCTGACAAAACGGATAATTCACCCCTCCACTTT
d_call: .; cdr3_length: 19; clone_size: .; v_call: TRBV5-1; j_call: TRBJ1-3; cdr3_aa: CASSLKGQTRGQSGNTIYF; cdr3_nt: TGCGCCAGCAGCTTGAAGGGGCAAACGAGGGGACAATCGGGAAACACCATATATTTT
d_call: .; cdr3_length: 15; clone_size: many; v_call: TRBV5-1; j_call: TRBJ1-2; cdr3_aa: CASSFLGGTNYGYTF; cdr3_nt: TGCGCCAGCAGCTTCTTAGGCGGCACTAACTATGGCTACACCTTC
d_call: TRBD2; cdr3_length: 15; clone_size: few; v_call: TRBV29-1; j_call: TRBJ2-1; cdr3_aa: CSVEVGTSVYNEQFF; cdr3_nt: TGCAGCGTTGAAGTCGGGACTAGCGTTTACAATGAGCAGTTCTTC
d_call: .; cdr3_length: 14; clone_size: .; v_call: TRBV7-2; j_call: TRBJ2-1; cdr3_aa: CASSLVTRGNEQFF; cdr3_nt: TGTGCCAGCAGCTTAGTAACCCGGGGCAATGAGCAGTTCTTC
d_call: .; cdr3_length: 19; clone_size: few; v_call: TRBV27; j_call: TRBJ1-1; cdr3_aa: CASSLGLGDIDSMNTEAFF; cdr3_nt: TGTGCCAGCAGTCTGGGGCTGGGGGACATAGACTCCATGAACACTGAAGCTTTCTTT
d_call: TRBD1; cdr3_length: 17; clone_size: few; v_call: TRBV7-9; j_call: TRBJ2-5; cdr3_aa: CASSNRDRIMYQETQYF; cdr3_nt: TGTGCCAGCAGCAACCGGGACAGGATAATGTACCAAGAGACCCAGTACTTC
d_call: TRBD1; cdr3_length: 15; clone_size: .; v_call: TRBV28; j_call: TRBJ1-1; cdr3_aa: CATSTTGRVNTEAFF; cdr3_nt: TGTGCCACCAGCACGACAGGGCGGGTGAACACTGAAGCTTTCTTT
d_call: TRBD1; cdr3_length: 16; clone_size: .; v_call: TRBV6-5; j_call: TRBJ2-3; cdr3_aa: CASSTGTGASTDTQYF; cdr3_nt: TGTGCCAGCAGCACCGGGACAGGGGCTAGCACAGATACGCAGTATTTT
d_call: .; cdr3_length: 13; clone_size: many; v_call: TRBV7-3; j_call: TRBJ2-7; cdr3_aa: CASSIYTLNEQYF; cdr3_nt: TGTGCCAGCAGTATCTACACGCTCAACGAGCAGTACTTC
d_call: .; cdr3_length: 14; clone_size: .; v_call: TRBV2; j_call: TRBJ1-4; cdr3_aa: CASLGGGVIGKLFF; cdr3_nt: TGTGCCAGCCTCGGGGGGGGAGTGATCGGAAAACTGTTTTTT
d_call: .; cdr3_length: 11; clone_size: .; v_call: TRBV5-6; j_call: TRBJ1-1; cdr3_aa: CASSLNREAFF; cdr3_nt: TGTGCCAGCAGCTTGAACAGGGAAGCTTTCTTT